This T cell receptor beta chain derives from a study of radiotherapy plus CTLA-4 blockade in lung cancer. Patients in the study, people with chemo-refractory metastatic non-small-cell lung cancer, received focal radiation plus ipilimumab CTLA-4 blockade. V was clipped by 5 bases and J by 7 bases; unmatched bases: 8. Germline CDR1 SGDLS, CDR2 YYNGEE. The CDR3 runs to 13 residues. Some clones are missing from TCRdb's copy, which holds only in-frame ones; the method was immunoSEQ multiplex PCR. In the table there are roughly 80,000 clones, 60% to 85% of which are singletons. Study observations and caveats: Tumor-derived TCR clones expanded in blood after radiotherapy plus ipilimumab.

In regard to this clone: Its specificity is not known.

This material consisted of peripheral blood, taken from a patient treated with radiotherapy plus ipilimumab. This sequence originates from a human donor with non-small cell lung cancer who had a partial response to radiotherapy plus ipilimumab. Some clones in this sample may be carry-over from other donors' samples. The gene calls are TRBV9 and TRBJ1-1, with 7 bases aligning to TRBD1. The CDR3 reads CASSQGTAVEAFF. In DNA form, the CDR3 reads TGTGCCAGCAGTCAAGGGACAGCGGTTGAAGCTTTCTTT.